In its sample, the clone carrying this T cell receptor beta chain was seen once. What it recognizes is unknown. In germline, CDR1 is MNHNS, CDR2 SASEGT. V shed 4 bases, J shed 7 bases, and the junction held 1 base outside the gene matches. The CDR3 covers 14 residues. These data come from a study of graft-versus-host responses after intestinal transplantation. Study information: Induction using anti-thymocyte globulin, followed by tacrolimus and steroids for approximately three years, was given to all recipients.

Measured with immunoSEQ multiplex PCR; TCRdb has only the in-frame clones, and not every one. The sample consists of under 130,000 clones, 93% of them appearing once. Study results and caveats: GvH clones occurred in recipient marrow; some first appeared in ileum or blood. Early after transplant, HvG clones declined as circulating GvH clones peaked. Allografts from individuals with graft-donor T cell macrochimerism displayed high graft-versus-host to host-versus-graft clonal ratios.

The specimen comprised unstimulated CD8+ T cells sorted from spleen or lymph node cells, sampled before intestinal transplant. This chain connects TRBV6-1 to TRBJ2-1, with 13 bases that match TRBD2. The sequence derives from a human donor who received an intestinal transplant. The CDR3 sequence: CASSVLAGGNEQFF. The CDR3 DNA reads TGTGCCAGCAGTGTACTAGCGGGGGGGAATGAGCAGTTCTTC.